This TCR beta chain derives from a study of regulatory T cells in long-lasting Graves disease. HTBI primers from iRepertoire and Arm-PCR of CDR3 regions yielded the TCR beta libraries. TCRdb re-called the multiplex PCR reads through MiXCR, storing one row per CDR3 protein. The sample shows hundreds of thousands of distinct CDR3 sequences, around 20% of them seen only once. The CDR3 contains 14 residues. V lost 3 bases and J lost 3; bases outside the gene matches: 7. The germline V gene encodes CDR1 DFQATT and CDR2 SNEGSKA (reference sequence). The time point here: persistent/refractory GD, antithyroid drugs over 5 years with positive TRAb. RNA isolated from PBMCs was used to make the TCR library.

The sample in question was peripheral blood mononuclear cells (PBMCs), obtained when the disease was refractory, from a patient treated with antithyroid drugs. V and J are TRBV20-1 and TRBJ1-1, with 7 bases that match TRBD1. The sequence derives from a female donor with Graves disease. CDR3 nucleotide sequence: TGCAGTGCTAGCAAGGGACAGCGGGACACTGAAGCTTTCTTT. Translating gives CSASKGQRDTEAFF.